Listed here are 25 T cell receptor beta chains from one sample, sequenced in a study of human T cells and chemical hapten exposure. TCRdb redid the calling of the RACE reads with MiXCR, one entry per CDR3 protein. The repertoire holds some 190,000 distinct CDR3 sequences, with about a fifth as singletons. Stated time point: patch test 1, 2 weeks after DPC sensitization. The treatment denotes: therapeutic diphenylcyclopropenone sensitization with weekly scalp DPC. Here the sequenced sample was whole blood, taken in connection with sensitization to the hapten diphenylcyclopropenone (DPC). The source of these receptors is a woman aged 50 to 65 with alopecia areata. Some clones in this sample may be carry-over from other donors' samples.

This clonotype has only a few counts. The chain joins TRBV25-1 to TRBJ1-1, with D maybe TRBD1 (5 bases). Germline-derived CDR1 and CDR2 are MGHDK and SYGVNS. The CDR3 contains 13 residues. The CDR3 loop is CATTGRNFLEAFF. The CDR3, as DNA: TGTGCTACCACGGGGCGGAACTTTTTAGAAGCTTTCTTT.

This clonotype was detected only a few times. The rearrangement joins TRBV5-5 to TRBJ2-7, with D perhaps TRBD1 (6 bases). The CDR3 extends over 15 amino acids. V lost 4 bases, J lost 0 bases, and 14 bases lay in between. CDR1 is SGHKS, CDR2 YYEKEE, per germline (reference sequence). The CDR3 protein is CASSPDRLSSYEQYF. The DNA for the CDR3 is TGTGCCAGCAGCCCGGACAGACTGAGCTCCTACGAGCAGTACTTC.

The chain has TRBV29-1 and TRBJ2-2; D is possibly TRBD1 (6 bases). The V gene lost 6 bases and the J gene lost 1 base, with 6 bases spanning the gap. This CDR3 is 12 amino acids long. Germline V lookup: CDR1 SQVTM, CDR2 ANQGSEA. The CDR3 is CSVGQNTGELFF. The CDR3 DNA is TGCAGCGTGGGACAGAACACCGGGGAGCTGTTTTTT.

V gene TRBV20-1 combines with J gene TRBJ2-7, with a possible D match to TRBD1 (5 bases). Germline loops: CDR1 DFQATT, CDR2 SNEGSKA (reference sequence). V lost 3 bases, J lost 2 bases, and 14 bases lay in between. The CDR3 has 14 amino acids. CDR3 DNA: TGCAGTGCTAGGCAAGGACAACGGACCTACGAGCAGTACTTC. Translated, it gives CSARQGQRTYEQYF.

This clonotype was counted between two and nine times. The genes are TRBV29-1 and TRBJ1-2; D remains ambiguous. The CDR3 extends over 12 amino acids. Germline loops: CDR1 SQVTM, CDR2 ANQGSEA. Between the trimmed V and J ends, which lost 3 bases and 4 bases, there was a span of 9 bases. The CDR3 is CSVESMVYGYTF. CDR3 bases: TGCAGCGTTGAGTCTATGGTCTATGGCTACACCTTC.

Only one count was recorded for this clonotype. This chain joins TRBV10-2 and TRBJ2-7; 10 bases agree with TRBD2. Looked up from germline, CDR1 is WSHSY and CDR2 is SAAADI. Unmatched junction bases numbered 2, after V lost 6 bases and J lost 0 bases. This CDR3 contains 14 residues. Written as DNA, the CDR3 is TGCGCCAGCAGCGCTAGCGGGAGCTCCTACGAGCAGTACTTC. Protein: CASSASGSSYEQYF.

On this clonotype: This could be a read error, since a much larger clone is one nucleotide away. This chain uses TRBV5-1 with TRBJ2-5; 11 bases line up with TRBD1. The trim removed 0 bases at V and 4 bases at J, leaving 2 bases unmatched. Germline loops: CDR1 SGHRS, CDR2 YFSETQ. The CDR3 runs to 15 residues. The CDR3 region has the DNA TGCGCCAGCAGCTTGGATGGGACAGGGGGAGAGACCCAGTACTTC. This encodes CASSLDGTGGETQYF.

This clonotype turned up a few times. V gene TRBV7-2 combines with J gene TRBJ2-5; 9 bases fit TRBD2. The CDR3 is 16 amino acids. Per germline, CDR1 SGHTA and CDR2 FQGNSA. V shed 3 bases and J 4 bases; nucleotides not matched to a gene: 9. CDR3 sequence reads: CASSFQPGLALETQYF. The CDR3 DNA is TGTGCCAGCAGCTTCCAACCGGGACTAGCTTTAGAGACCCAGTACTTC.

This clonotype turned up a few times. The chain has TRBV12-5 and TRBJ1-1; no reliable D call. From germline, CDR1 is LGHNT and CDR2 FRNRAP. Trimming shortened V by 1 base and J by 4 bases, and 7 bases separated the two germline ends. The CDR3 is made up of 13 amino acids. The DNA of the CDR3 is TGTGCTAGTGGTTTGGAGGTCGGCACTGAAGCTTTCTTT. Residues: CASGLEVGTEAFF.

This clonotype was seen a handful of times. The chain recombines TRBV27 with TRBJ2-7; TRBD1 matches at 7 bases. Germline assignment: CDR1 MNHEY and CDR2 SMNVEV (reference sequence). The CDR3 consists of 15 residues. J gave up 3 bases and V 0 bases, and 5 bases lay outside the gene matches. The CDR3 DNA sequence: TGTGCCAGCAGTTTATCTAGAGGGGGCGGCTACGAGCAGTACTTC. Protein sequence: CASSLSRGGGYEQYF.

This chain connects TRBV20-1 to TRBJ2-1; TRBD2 agrees at 13 bases. The germline V gene encodes CDR1 DFQATT and CDR2 SNEGSKA (reference sequence). The CDR3 contains 14 residues. With 7 bases clipped from V and 7 bases from J, the junction kept 7 bases outside the gene matches. In DNA form, the CDR3 reads TGCAGTGTACGGACTAGCGGGAGTCGGAATGAGCAGTTCTTC. This sequence encodes CSVRTSGSRNEQFF.

This clonotype was seen only a few times. The chain has TRBV7-6 and TRBJ1-3; no firm D call. This CDR3 has 14 amino acids. V was pared by 2 bases and J by 0 bases, with 5 bases between. CDR1 SGHVS and CDR2 FNYEAQ come from the germline V gene. The CDR3 protein is CASSLRSSGNTIYF. The CDR3 coding sequence is TGTGCCAGCAGCTTACGGAGCTCTGGAAACACCATATATTTT.

V is TRBV20-1 and J is TRBJ2-3; the D gene is possibly TRBD2 (5 bases). The V end was cut by 6 bases, the J end by 5 bases, with 15 bases between. Germline V lookup: CDR1 DFQATT, CDR2 SNEGSKA (reference sequence). There are 13 residues in the CDR3. Here the CDR3 reads CSARGQVQDTQYF. For the CDR3, the DNA is TGCAGTGCCCGCGGGCAGGTCCAAGATACGCAGTATTTT.

The chain has TRBV6-1 and TRBJ2-5, with TRBD1 identical over 7 bases. The CDR3 is 13 residues long. V was pared by 11 bases and J by 3 bases, with 9 bases of the junction left unmatched. Germline V CDR1 and CDR2: MNHNS, SASEGT. The CDR3 region has the DNA TGTGCCGGTTCCCGGGACAGAAAAGAGACCCAGTACTTC. Amino acid sequence: CAGSRDRKETQYF.

There are a few counts of this clonotype. The rearrangement joins TRBV29-1 to TRBJ2-1, with TRBD2 identical over 10 bases. From germline, CDR1 is SQVTM and CDR2 ANQGSEA. The ends lost 4 bases at V and 5 bases at J; junction bases unmatched: 5. The CDR3 has 14 amino acids. The CDR3 region has the DNA TGCAGCGTTGGGGGACTAGCGAACAACAATGAGCAGTTCTTC. As protein: CSVGGLANNNEQFF.

The chain links TRBV14 to TRBJ2-1; D is ambiguous. The CDR3 sequence is 13 residues long. Germline CDR1 and CDR2: SGHDN and FVKESK. Trimming took off 1 base at V and 6 bases at J, with 7 bases between the two ends. CDR3 loop: CASSQVIGNEQFF. CDR3 bases: TGTGCCAGCAGCCAAGTAATAGGCAATGAGCAGTTCTTC. The variable domain in full, with the rest retrieved from reference TRBV14 and TRBJ2-1, is EAGVTQFPSHSVIEKGQTVTLRCDPISGHDNLYWYRRVMGKEIKFLLHFVKESKQDESGMPNNRFLAERTGGTYSTLKVQPAELEDSGVYFCASSQVIGNEQFFGPGTRLTVL.

This clonotype was counted at least ten times. This sequence joins TRBV4-2 and TRBJ1-2, with D maybe TRBD1 (5 bases). CDR1 and CDR2 from the germline V gene are LGHNA and YNFKEQ. Trimming left V 3 bases short and J 4 bases short, with 21 bases between. The CDR3 spans 17 residues. The CDR3 spells CASSHSDDRRILYGYTF. The DNA for the CDR3 is TGTGCCAGCAGCCATAGTGATGACAGACGGATCCTCTATGGCTACACCTTC.

In its sample, this clonotype was seen a few times. The rearrangement uses TRBV24-1 and TRBJ2-5, with D perhaps being TRBD1 or TRBD2 (5 bases each). Germline CDR1 KGHDR, CDR2 SFDVKD. V lost 3 bases and J 1 base, leaving 14 bases between the germline ends. The CDR3 is 16 residues long. The CDR3 DNA reads TGTGCCACCAGTGATCCTTCACCGGGGCTCCAAGAGACCCAGTACTTC. This encodes CATSDPSPGLQETQYF.

The J gene is TRBJ2-1, the V gene TRBV2; D not certain. Germline V gene sequence: CDR1 SNHLY, CDR2 FYNNEI. The CDR3 spans 14 residues. V was pared by 4 bases and J by 5 bases, with 12 bases between. CDR3 DNA: TGTGCCAGCAGTGTGAGGAGACGGAACAATGAGCAGTTCTTC. As protein: CASSVRRRNNEQFF.

The chain is built from TRBV29-1 and TRBJ1-1; D is possibly TRBD1 (5 bases). Trimming removed 7 bases from V and 6 bases from J, with 9 bases in between. The CDR3 consists of 10 residues. The germline gives CDR1 SQVTM, CDR2 ANQGSEA. CDR3 protein: CSAQQAEAFF. The CDR3 DNA sequence: TGCAGCGCACAACAGGCTGAAGCTTTCTTT.

CDR3 coding DNA: TGTGCCATCAGTGACGGTAATCGCTACGAGCAGTACTTC. The encoded protein is CAISDGNRYEQYF. This chain joins TRBV10-3 and TRBJ2-7; D gene unclear. The germline gives CDR1 ENHRY, CDR2 SYGVKD. This CDR3 has 13 residues. V gave up 3 bases and J gave up 3 bases, with 9 bases separating them.

This clonotype turned up a few times. The rearrangement joins TRBV11-1 to TRBJ1-6; perhaps TRBD1 as D (5 bases). Per the germline V gene, CDR1 is SGHAT and CDR2 is FQDESV (reference sequence). V dropped 4 bases and J dropped 5 bases, with 9 bases sitting between them. There are 14 residues in the CDR3. In nucleotides, the CDR3 is TGTGCCAGCAGCTCGGGACTTAATAATTCACCCCTCCACTTT. Amino acid sequence: CASSSGLNNSPLHF.

This clonotype was counted only a few times. The chain recombines TRBV18 with TRBJ1-2; D may be TRBD1 (5 bases). V was pared by 0 bases and J by 6 bases, with 17 bases between. The CDR3 runs to 16 residues. Germline CDR1 KGHSH, CDR2 LQKENI. The CDR3 here is CASSPPVSRANHGYTF. For the CDR3, the DNA is TGTGCCAGCTCACCACCGGTATCCAGGGCGAACCATGGCTACACCTTC.

This clonotype has a handful of counts. The V call is TRBV28, the J call TRBJ1-3; D unresolved. Trimming cost V 2 bases and J 2 bases, with 4 bases left between them. CDR3 length equals 13 residues. Looked up from germline, CDR1 is MDHEN and CDR2 is SYDVKM. The CDR3 DNA is TGTGCCAGCAGTTTAGCAGCTGGAAACACCATATATTTT. Amino acid sequence: CASSLAAGNTIYF.

The chain is built from TRBV15 and TRBJ2-7; D is possibly TRBD1 (6 bases). Germline CDR1 LNHNV, CDR2 YYDKDF (reference sequence). The CDR3 contains 14 residues. V lost 1 base to trimming and J lost 0 bases, with 7 bases between them. CDR3 bases: TGTGCCACCAGCAGAGGGGACAACTCCTACGAGCAGTACTTC. It is translated as CATSRGDNSYEQYF.